The source of this T cell receptor (beta chain) is a study of T cell repertoires in cytomegalovirus infection. Looking at the study overall: Both recently identified HLA-C-restricted and well-studied HLA-B-restricted CMV epitopes were used in the study. Through public TCR beta signatures, both CMV infection and matching HLA type were indicated.

In the case of this clonotype: Its target is not known.

TCRdb re-derived calls from the reads in MiXCR, one entry per CDR3 protein. The sample contains 700,000 to 900,000 distinct CDR3 sequences, roughly 28% of which appear only once. Points from the study as a whole: People with CMV and the relevant HLA were identified by cumulative public TCR beta family frequency. HLA-C-restricted CMV clonotypes gave the most frequent clonotype in two of eight donors.

There are 12 residues in the CDR3. Germline values: CDR1 SEHNR, CDR2 FQNEAQ (reference sequence). Germline trimming cut 8 bases from V and 6 bases from J; bases unmatched to any gene: 5. The chain carries TRBV7-9 and TRBJ2-3; 7 nucleotides match TRBD1. This receptor was taken from a human donor in good health (CMV status not recorded). Some clones in this sample may be carry-over from other donors' samples. The sample here was cultured CD8+ T cells from PBMCs, taken from culture after CMV antigen stimulation. As DNA, the CDR3 is TGTGCCAGCCTAGACAGGGCGGATACGCAGTATTTT. Its translation is CASLDRADTQYF.